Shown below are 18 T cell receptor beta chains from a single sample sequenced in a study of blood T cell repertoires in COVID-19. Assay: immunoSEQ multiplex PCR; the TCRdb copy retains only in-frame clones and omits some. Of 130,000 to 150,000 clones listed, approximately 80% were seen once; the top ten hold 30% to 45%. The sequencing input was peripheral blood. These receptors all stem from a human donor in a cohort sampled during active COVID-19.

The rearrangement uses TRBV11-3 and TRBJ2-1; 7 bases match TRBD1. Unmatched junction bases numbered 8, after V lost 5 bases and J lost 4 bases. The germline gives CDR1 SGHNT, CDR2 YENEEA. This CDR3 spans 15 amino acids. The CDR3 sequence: CASSQEGAGYNEQFF. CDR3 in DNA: TGTGCCAGCAGCCAAGAGGGGGCCGGTTACAATGAGCAGTTCTTC.

Written as DNA, the CDR3 is TGTGCCTGGAATTCAGGGACAGGAAACACCATATATTTT. As protein: CAWNSGTGNTIYF. V usage is TRBV30 and J usage is TRBJ1-3, with D perhaps TRBD1 (6 bases). CDR3 size: 13 residues. The ends were cut back, 4 bases at V and 4 bases at J, with 11 bases in the middle. Germline V gene data show CDR1 as GTSNPN and CDR2 as SVGIG (reference sequence).

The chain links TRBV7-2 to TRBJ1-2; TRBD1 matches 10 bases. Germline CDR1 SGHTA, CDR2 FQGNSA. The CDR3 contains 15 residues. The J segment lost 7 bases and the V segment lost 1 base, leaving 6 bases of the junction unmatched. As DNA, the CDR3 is TGTGCCAGCAGCTTAGAGGGACAGGGGTCGACTGGCTACACCTTC. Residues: CASSLEGQGSTGYTF.

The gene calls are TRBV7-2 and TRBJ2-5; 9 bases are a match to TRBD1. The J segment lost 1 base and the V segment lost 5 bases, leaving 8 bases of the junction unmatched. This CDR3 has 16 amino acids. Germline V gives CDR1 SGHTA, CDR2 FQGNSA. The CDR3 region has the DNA TGTGCCAGCAGCCCACAGGGGGCGGGCCTCCAAGAGACCCAGTACTTC. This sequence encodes CASSPQGAGLQETQYF.

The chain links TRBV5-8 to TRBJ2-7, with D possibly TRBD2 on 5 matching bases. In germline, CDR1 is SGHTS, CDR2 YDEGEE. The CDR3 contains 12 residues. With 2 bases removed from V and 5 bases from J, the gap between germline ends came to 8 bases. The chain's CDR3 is CASSLSGNEQYF. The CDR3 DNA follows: TGTGCCAGCAGCTTAAGCGGCAACGAGCAGTACTTC.

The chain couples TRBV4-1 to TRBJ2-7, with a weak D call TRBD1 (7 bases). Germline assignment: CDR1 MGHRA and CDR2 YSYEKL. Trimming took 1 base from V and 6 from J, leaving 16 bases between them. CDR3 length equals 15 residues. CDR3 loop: CASSQGAGGRTEQYF. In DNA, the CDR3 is TGCGCCAGCAGCCAAGGTGCAGGGGGGAGAACCGAGCAGTACTTC.

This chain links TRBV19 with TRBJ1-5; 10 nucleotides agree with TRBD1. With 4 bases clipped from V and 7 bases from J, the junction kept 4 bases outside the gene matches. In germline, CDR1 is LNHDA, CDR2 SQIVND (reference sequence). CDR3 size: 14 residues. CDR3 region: CASSRGQGGQPQHF. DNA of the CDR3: TGTGCCAGTAGTAGAGGACAGGGGGGACAGCCCCAGCATTTT.

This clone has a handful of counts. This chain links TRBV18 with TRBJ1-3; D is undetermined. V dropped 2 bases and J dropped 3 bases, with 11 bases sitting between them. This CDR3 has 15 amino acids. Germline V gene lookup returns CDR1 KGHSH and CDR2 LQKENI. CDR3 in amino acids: CASSPNNYGGNTIYF. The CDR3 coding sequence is TGTGCCAGCTCACCAAACAACTACGGTGGAAACACCATATATTTT. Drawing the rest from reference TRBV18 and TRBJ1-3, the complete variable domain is NAGVMQNPRHLVRRRGQEARLRCSPMKGHSHVYWYRQLPEEGLKFMVYLQKENIIDESGMPKERFSAEFPKEGPSILRIQQVVRGDSAAYFCASSPNNYGGNTIYFGEGSWLTVV.

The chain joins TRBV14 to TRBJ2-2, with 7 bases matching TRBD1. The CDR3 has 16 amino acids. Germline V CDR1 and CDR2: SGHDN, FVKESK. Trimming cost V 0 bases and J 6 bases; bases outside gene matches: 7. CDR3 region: CASSQEDREIAGELFF. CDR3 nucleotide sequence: TGTGCCAGCAGCCAAGAAGACAGGGAAATTGCCGGGGAGCTGTTTTTT.

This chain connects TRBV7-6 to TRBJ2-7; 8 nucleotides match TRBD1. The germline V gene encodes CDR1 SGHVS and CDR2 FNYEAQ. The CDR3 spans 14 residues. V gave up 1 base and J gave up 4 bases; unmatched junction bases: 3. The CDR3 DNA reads TGTGCCAGCAGCTTAGGGACAGGGTCGTACGAGCAGTACTTC. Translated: CASSLGTGSYEQYF.

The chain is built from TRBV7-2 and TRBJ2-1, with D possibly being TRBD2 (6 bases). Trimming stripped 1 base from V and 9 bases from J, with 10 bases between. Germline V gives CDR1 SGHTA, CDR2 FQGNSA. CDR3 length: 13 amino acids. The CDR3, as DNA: TGTGCCAGCAGCTTAGTGTATAGCGGTGAGCAGTTCTTC. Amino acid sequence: CASSLVYSGEQFF.

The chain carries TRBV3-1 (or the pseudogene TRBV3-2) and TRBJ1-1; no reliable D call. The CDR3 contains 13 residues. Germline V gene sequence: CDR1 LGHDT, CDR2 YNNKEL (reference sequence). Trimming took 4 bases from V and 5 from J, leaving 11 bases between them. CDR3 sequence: CASSPYRGTEAFF. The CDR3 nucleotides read TGTGCCAGCAGCCCTTATCGGGGAACTGAAGCTTTCTTT.

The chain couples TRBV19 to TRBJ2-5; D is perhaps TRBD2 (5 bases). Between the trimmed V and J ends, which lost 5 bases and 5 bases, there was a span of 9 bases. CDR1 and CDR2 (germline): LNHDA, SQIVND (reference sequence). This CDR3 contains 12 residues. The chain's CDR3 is CASSPGVETQYF. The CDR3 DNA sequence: TGTGCCAGTAGTCCCGGGGTGGAGACCCAGTACTTC.

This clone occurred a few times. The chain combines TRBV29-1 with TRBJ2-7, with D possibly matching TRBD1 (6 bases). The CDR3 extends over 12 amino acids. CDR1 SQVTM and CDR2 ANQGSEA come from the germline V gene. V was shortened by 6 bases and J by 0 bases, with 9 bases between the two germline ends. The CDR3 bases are TGCAGCGTCTGGACAGCCTCCTACGAGCAGTACTTC. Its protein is CSVWTASYEQYF.

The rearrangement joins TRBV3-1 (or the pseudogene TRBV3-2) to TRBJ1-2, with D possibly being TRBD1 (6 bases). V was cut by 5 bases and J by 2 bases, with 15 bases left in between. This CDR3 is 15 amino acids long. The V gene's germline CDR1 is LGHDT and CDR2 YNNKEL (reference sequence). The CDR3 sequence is CASSSSPGQNYGYTF. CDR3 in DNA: TGTGCCAGCAGCTCCTCCCCGGGACAAAACTATGGCTACACCTTC.

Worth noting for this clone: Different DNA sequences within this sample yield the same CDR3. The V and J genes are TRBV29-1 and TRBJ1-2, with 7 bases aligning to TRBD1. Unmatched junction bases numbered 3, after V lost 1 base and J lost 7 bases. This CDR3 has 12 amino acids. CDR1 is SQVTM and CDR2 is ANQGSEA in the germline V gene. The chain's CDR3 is CSVEGQGGGYTF. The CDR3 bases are TGCAGCGTTGAAGGACAGGGTGGTGGCTACACCTTC.

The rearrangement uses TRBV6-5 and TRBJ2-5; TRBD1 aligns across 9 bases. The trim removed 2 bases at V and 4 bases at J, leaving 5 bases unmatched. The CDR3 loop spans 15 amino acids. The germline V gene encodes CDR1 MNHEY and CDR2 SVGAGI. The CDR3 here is CASSYRDRVRETQYF. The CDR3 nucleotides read TGTGCCAGCAGTTACCGGGACAGGGTCCGAGAGACCCAGTACTTC.

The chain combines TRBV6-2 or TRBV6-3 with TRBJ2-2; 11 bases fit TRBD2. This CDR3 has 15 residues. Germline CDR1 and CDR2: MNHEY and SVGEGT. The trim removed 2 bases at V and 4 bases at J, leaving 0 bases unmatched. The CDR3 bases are TGTGCCAGCAGTTACCTAGCGGGGGGCACCGGGGAGCTGTTTTTT. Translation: CASSYLAGGTGELFF.